The clone carrying this TCR beta chain was seen a single time. What it binds is unknown. Sequencing used immunoSEQ multiplex PCR; TCRdb keeps in-frame clones, though not all of them. The table lists 77,000 or so clones, about 91% of them singletons, with approximately 6.5% in the top ten. The data were taken from a study of T cell responses to AZD1222 COVID-19 vaccine. Study-level points and caveats: Donors, mostly white British, included more females; clonal diversity was possibly underestimated.

Per the germline V gene, CDR1 is SGDLS and CDR2 is YYNGEE. The germline V and J ends were trimmed by 0 bases and 6 bases, with 16 bases remaining between them. The CDR3 runs 15 residues. This chain connects TRBV9 to TRBJ2-7, with a possible D match to TRBD1 (6 bases). Sequenced material: peripheral blood, taken on day 0 of MenACWY control vaccination. This receptor was taken from an adult in good health. CDR3 sequence: CASSVDPTGLREQYF. The CDR3 DNA reads TGTGCCAGCAGCGTAGATCCGACAGGTCTTCGCGAGCAGTACTTC.